In its sample, the clone carrying this T cell receptor beta chain was seen a few times. No antigen is known for it. The data are from a study of response to subunit inactivated influenza vaccine. Whole-study results and caveats: The authors offered the suggestion that each seasonal influenza vaccination recruits few new T cells.

The germline gives CDR1 MNHEY, CDR2 SMNVEV (reference sequence). This CDR3 contains 17 residues. The V gene lost 0 bases and the J gene lost 3 bases, with 17 bases spanning the gap. From the RT-PCR reads, TCRdb called clonotypes with MiXCR, one entry per CDR3 protein. This table has 150,000 to 200,000 distinct CDR3 sequences, roughly 10% appearing once. The V and J genes are TRBV27 and TRBJ2-5; D uncertain. This material consisted of non-naive T cells sorted from PBMCs, taken roughly 6 weeks after vaccination. The sequence came from a man aged 50 to 59 who received an inactivated influenza vaccine. CDR3 loop: CASSLSSESAQEETQYF. In DNA, the CDR3 is TGTGCCAGCAGTTTATCGAGCGAATCTGCCCAGGAAGAGACCCAGTACTTC.